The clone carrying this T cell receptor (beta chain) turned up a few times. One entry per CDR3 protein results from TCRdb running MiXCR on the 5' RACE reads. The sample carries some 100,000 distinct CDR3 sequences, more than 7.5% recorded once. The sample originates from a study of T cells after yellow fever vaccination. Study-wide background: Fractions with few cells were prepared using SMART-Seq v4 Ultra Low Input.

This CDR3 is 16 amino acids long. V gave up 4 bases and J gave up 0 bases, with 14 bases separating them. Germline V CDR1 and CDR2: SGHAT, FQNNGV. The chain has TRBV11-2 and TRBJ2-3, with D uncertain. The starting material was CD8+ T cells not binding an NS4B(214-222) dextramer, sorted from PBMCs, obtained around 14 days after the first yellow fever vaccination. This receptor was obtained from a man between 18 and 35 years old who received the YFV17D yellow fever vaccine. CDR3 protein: CASSSPMGASTDTQYF. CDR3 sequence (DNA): TGTGCCAGCAGCTCGCCGATGGGCGCTAGCACAGATACGCAGTATTTT.